The source of this T cell receptor (beta chain) is a study of identical twins. With 2 bases removed from V and 0 bases from J, the gap between germline ends came to 8 bases. The CDR3 contains 15 residues. cDNA molecules carried unique molecular identifiers, and template switching added a universal primer site. TCRdb recomputed calls from the 5' RACE reads with MiXCR, one row per CDR3 protein. Among about 530,000 distinct CDR3 sequences, approximately 16% were seen once, and the ten largest hold about 0.4%. The same specimen was also included in a second study, on yellow fever vaccine responses in identical twins. That report notes: Reportedly, twins' vaccine T cell responses looked partly convergent and partly personalized.

The TCR was taken from a woman aged 18 to 35 in good health. The gene calls are TRBV12-3 or TRBV12-4 and TRBJ1-3; the D is unclear. Sequenced material: CD4+ T cells sorted from blood. CDR3 DNA: TGTGCCAGCAGTTTACATTCGAGCTCTGGAAACACCATATATTTT. Protein sequence: CASSLHSSSGNTIYF.